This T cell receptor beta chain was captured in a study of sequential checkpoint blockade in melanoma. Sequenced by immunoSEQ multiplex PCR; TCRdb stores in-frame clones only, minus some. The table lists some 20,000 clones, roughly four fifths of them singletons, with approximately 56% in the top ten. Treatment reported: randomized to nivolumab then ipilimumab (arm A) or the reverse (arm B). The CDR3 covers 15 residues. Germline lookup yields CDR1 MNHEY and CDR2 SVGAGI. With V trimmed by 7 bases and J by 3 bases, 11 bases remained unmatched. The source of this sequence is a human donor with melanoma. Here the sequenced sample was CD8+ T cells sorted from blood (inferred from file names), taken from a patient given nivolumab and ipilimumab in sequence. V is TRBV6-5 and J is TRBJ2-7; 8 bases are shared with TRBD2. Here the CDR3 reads CASILGAGEGYEQYF. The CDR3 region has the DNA TGTGCCAGCATCCTAGGAGCGGGGGAAGGCTACGAGCAGTACTTC.